The T cell receptor beta chain described here comes from a study of CD4 and CD8 cells across lung adenocarcinoma regions. Each CDR3 protein gets one entry after TCRdb re-called the PCR reads with MiXCR. The table lists roughly 20,000 distinct CDR3 sequences, around 59% of them singletons. Material: CD8+ T cells from the center of a lung tumor. This clonotype was obtained from a female donor with lung adenocarcinoma. The CD4 and CD8 labels of this study may be unreliable.

This CDR3 is CASSPWTSGRAENEQFF. CDR3 DNA: TGTGCCAGCAGCCCGTGGACTAGCGGGAGGGCGGAGAATGAGCAGTTCTTC. V gene TRBV7-8 combines with J gene TRBJ2-1; 15 positions match TRBD2. Germline values: CDR1 SGHVS, CDR2 FQNEAQ. V was clipped by 5 bases and J by 7 bases; unmatched bases: 9. The CDR3 has 17 residues.